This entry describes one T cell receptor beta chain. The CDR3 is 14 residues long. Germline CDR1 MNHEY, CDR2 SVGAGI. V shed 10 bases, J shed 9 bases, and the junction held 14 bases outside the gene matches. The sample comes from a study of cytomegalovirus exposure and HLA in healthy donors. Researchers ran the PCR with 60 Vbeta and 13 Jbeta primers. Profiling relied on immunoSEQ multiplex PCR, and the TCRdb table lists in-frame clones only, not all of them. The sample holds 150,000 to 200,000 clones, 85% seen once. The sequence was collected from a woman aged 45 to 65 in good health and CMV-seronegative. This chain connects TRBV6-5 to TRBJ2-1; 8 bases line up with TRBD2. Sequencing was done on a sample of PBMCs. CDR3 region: CATLSGRTGVEQFF. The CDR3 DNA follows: TGTGCCACCTTAAGCGGGAGAACTGGGGTTGAGCAGTTCTTC.